These 6 T cell receptor beta chains originate from one sample sequenced in a study of cytomegalovirus exposure and HLA in healthy donors. This PCR relied on a set of 60 Vbeta primers and 13 Jbeta primers. Sequencing was performed with immunoSEQ multiplex PCR; in TCRdb, only in-frame clones are kept and a portion is missing. The repertoire has some 130,000 clones, about 80% of them found once; the top ten carry around 2%. The material sequenced was PBMCs. These receptors were taken from a young man in good health and CMV-seronegative.

The rearrangement uses TRBV6-6 and TRBJ2-1; D uncertain. V lost 6 bases to trimming and J lost 3 bases, with 6 bases between them. Germline V gene lookup returns CDR1 MNHNY and CDR2 SVGAGI (reference sequence). The CDR3 is 12 residues long. CDR3 in amino acids: CASRLDYNEQFF. The CDR3 bases are TGTGCCAGCAGATTAGACTACAATGAGCAGTTCTTC.

The chain employs TRBV5-1 and TRBJ2-3, with 9 bases lining up with TRBD1. The CDR3 runs to 14 residues. Germline assignment: CDR1 SGHRS and CDR2 YFSETQ. Unmatched junction bases numbered 6, after V lost 7 bases and J lost 3 bases. Here the CDR3 DNA reads TGCGCCAGCGCCCGGGACAGGGAAACAGATACGCAGTATTTT. Translating gives CASARDRETDTQYF.

The chain joins TRBV7-7 to TRBJ2-5, with D possibly being TRBD2 (6 bases). CDR1 is SSHAT and CDR2 is FNYEAQ in the germline V gene (reference sequence). V lost 1 base to trimming and J lost 1 base, with 10 bases between them. The CDR3 is 15 residues long. CDR3 nucleotide sequence: TGTGCCAGCAGCTTAGGGGGGGACTCCCAAGAGACCCAGTACTTC. Translation gives CASSLGGDSQETQYF.

The chain has TRBV18 and TRBJ2-1; 13 bases map to TRBD2. Germline V gene sequence: CDR1 KGHSH, CDR2 LQKENI. CDR3 length: 17 residues. Trimming cost V 1 base and J 5 bases; bases outside gene matches: 5. The CDR3 DNA reads TGTGCCAGCTCACCACTCGGGACTAGCGGGGTGAACAATGAGCAGTTCTTC. This translates into CASSPLGTSGVNNEQFF.

Here the CDR3 DNA reads TGTGCCAGCAGCCTCTTCGGAGGGGTCTATGGCTACACCTTC. This encodes CASSLFGGVYGYTF. The V and J genes are TRBV7-9 and TRBJ1-2, with TRBD1 as a possible D gene (5 bases). The CDR3 runs 14 residues. Trimming left V 5 bases short and J 4 bases short, with 14 bases between. From germline, CDR1 is SEHNR and CDR2 FQNEAQ (reference sequence).

The V call is TRBV6-5, the J call TRBJ2-1, with D possibly being TRBD1 (6 bases). This CDR3 comprises 15 residues. The germline V gene encodes CDR1 MNHEY and CDR2 SVGAGI. Trimming left V 5 bases short and J 1 base short, with 12 bases between. The CDR3 protein is CASSTGSVSYNEQFF. CDR3 nucleotide sequence: TGTGCCAGCAGTACAGGGAGTGTGTCCTACAATGAGCAGTTCTTC.